What follows are 29 T cell receptor beta chains derived from one specimen sequenced in a study of beta chain features in type 1 diabetes. Expressed TCRB transcripts were sequenced after all isolated RNA was converted to cDNA. TCRdb's copy holds only in-frame clones and misses some; the assay was immunoSEQ multiplex PCR. This table holds a few hundred thousand clones, more than 12% found once. The sample consisted of naive CD4+ T cells from blood. These receptors originate from a young woman in good health.

The rearrangement links TRBV6-6 to TRBJ2-5, with a possible D match to TRBD1 (5 bases). The V end was cut by 5 bases, the J end by 1 base, with 11 bases between. The CDR3 runs 14 residues. The V gene's germline CDR1 is MNHNY and CDR2 SVGAGI (reference sequence). The CDR3 here is CASSKTAPQETQYF. Here the CDR3 DNA reads TGTGCCAGCAGTAAGACAGCACCCCAAGAGACCCAGTACTTC.

This clone turned up a few times. The sample holds other DNA sequences that translate to the same CDR3. The gene calls are TRBV2 and TRBJ2-2, with D possibly TRBD1 on 6 matching bases. V lost 1 base and J lost 5, with 11 bases in between. Germline V gene data show CDR1 as SNHLY and CDR2 as FYNNEI. The CDR3 is 15 residues long. This chain's CDR3 is CASSEVAGDTGELFF. CDR3 in DNA: TGTGCCAGCAGTGAAGTGGCAGGGGATACCGGGGAGCTGTTTTTT.

Note on this clone: The same CDR3 is also encoded by other DNA sequences in this sample. The CDR3 DNA is TGTGCCAGCAGCTTTACAGGGAACACTGAAGCTTTCTTT. Amino acids: CASSFTGNTEAFF. The chain uses TRBV5-4 and TRBJ1-1; tentative D call: TRBD1 (5 bases). The CDR3 totals 13 residues. V dropped 2 bases and J dropped 1 base, with 6 bases sitting between them. Germline V gene sequence: CDR1 SGHNT, CDR2 YYREEE (reference sequence).

This clone was observed a handful of times. The V gene is TRBV2, the J gene TRBJ2-7, with D maybe TRBD1 (5 bases). Germline V CDR1 and CDR2: SNHLY, FYNNEI. The CDR3 loop spans 12 amino acids. The V gene lost 10 bases and the J gene lost 1 base, with 11 bases spanning the gap. CDR3 coding DNA: TGTGCCACACAGGACCGATCCTACGAGCAGTACTTC. As protein: CATQDRSYEQYF.

This clone was observed a few times. The chain employs TRBV28 and TRBJ2-1; TRBD1 matches 8 bases. V lost 6 bases, J lost 6 bases, and 7 bases stayed unmatched. Germline values: CDR1 MDHEN, CDR2 SYDVKM. The CDR3 has 14 residues. The CDR3 region is CASRLGQGGNEQFF. CDR3 nucleotides: TGTGCCAGCAGGCTCGGACAGGGTGGCAATGAGCAGTTCTTC.

J is TRBJ2-5 and V is TRBV29-1, with 10 positions matching TRBD1. The length of the CDR3 is 16 residues. Germline assignment: CDR1 SQVTM and CDR2 ANQGSEA. The junction had 13 bases not matched to a gene; V was cut back by 4 bases and J by 5 bases. CDR3 coding DNA: TGCAGCGTTGTCCCCGGGGGGACAGGGGTGGGTGAGACCCAGTACTTC. It is translated as CSVVPGGTGVGETQYF.

The chain recombines TRBV4-3 with TRBJ1-2; D might be TRBD1 (5 bases). The germline CDR1 and CDR2 sequences are LGHNA and YSLEER. CDR3 length: 14 amino acids. Trimming took 0 bases from V and 8 from J, leaving 13 bases between them. The CDR3 region is CASSQDQGLGGYTF. In DNA form, the CDR3 reads TGCGCCAGCAGCCAAGATCAGGGTTTAGGAGGCTACACCTTC.

The gene calls are TRBV5-6 and TRBJ2-5; a possible D gene is TRBD2 (6 bases). The CDR3 consists of 16 residues. V was pared by 4 bases and J by 4 bases, with 20 bases between. The V gene's germline CDR1 is SGHDT and CDR2 YYEEEE. CDR3 DNA: TGTGCCAGCAGCCCTTGGCCGTCAGGGAGGCGAGAGACCCAGTACTTC. Translated: CASSPWPSGRRETQYF.

There are a few counts of this clone. This chain joins TRBV28 and TRBJ2-7, with 13 bases lining up with TRBD2. Germline CDR1 and CDR2: MDHEN and SYDVKM. This CDR3 contains 18 residues. V dropped 5 bases and J dropped 4; count of bases not matched to a gene: 14. The CDR3, as DNA: TGTGCCAGCAGTCGACCTCAACTAGCGGGAGGGCCGTTGTACGAGCAGTACTTC. Amino acids: CASSRPQLAGGPLYEQYF.

The chain joins TRBV6-5 to TRBJ2-2; TRBD1 might be the D (5 bases). Trimming removed 10 bases from V and 7 bases from J, with 16 bases in between. Germline V gene data show CDR1 as MNHEY and CDR2 as SVGAGI. This CDR3 is 13 amino acids long. CDR3 DNA sequence: TGTGCCACCTCGACAGTCTTAAACGGGGAGCTGTTTTTT. Encoded protein: CATSTVLNGELFF.

This clone was observed a handful of times. This chain connects TRBV19 to TRBJ2-7; 9 nucleotides line up with TRBD1. The germline V gene has CDR1 LNHDA and CDR2 SQIVND (reference sequence). The CDR3 is 15 residues long. With 8 bases clipped from V and 3 bases from J, the junction kept 11 bases outside the gene matches. Here the CDR3 reads CASRHLRQGGYEQYF. The DNA for the CDR3 is TGTGCCAGTCGACACCTTCGACAGGGGGGCTACGAGCAGTACTTC.

This clone was detected a few times. The chain uses TRBV18 and TRBJ2-7; a weak D match, TRBD2 (5 bases). This CDR3 is built from 12 residues. Looked up from germline, CDR1 is KGHSH and CDR2 is LQKENI. Trimming took 6 bases from V and 6 from J, leaving 12 bases between them. DNA of the CDR3: TGTGCCAGCTCTCCGACCGAGGGCGAGCAGTACTTC. This gives the protein CASSPTEGEQYF. The full variable domain, completed using reference TRBV18 and TRBJ2-7, is NAGVMQNPRHLVRRRGQEARLRCSPMKGHSHVYWYRQLPEEGLKFMVYLQKENIIDESGMPKERFSAEFPKEGPSILRIQQVVRGDSAAYFCASSPTEGEQYFGPGTRLTVT.

This clone was observed a handful of times. The rearrangement uses TRBV4-3 and TRBJ2-7; possibly TRBD2 for D (6 bases). Trimming stripped 0 bases from V and 2 bases from J, with 11 bases between. CDR3 length: 15 amino acids. Germline CDR1 reads LGHNA; CDR2 reads YSLEER. The CDR3 sequence: CASSQDRGITYEQYF. CDR3 in DNA: TGCGCCAGCAGCCAAGATCGGGGGATCACCTACGAGCAGTACTTC.

J is TRBJ1-2 and V is TRBV15, with a possible D match to TRBD1 (6 bases). This CDR3 has 14 amino acids. CDR1 LNHNV and CDR2 YYDKDF come from the germline V gene (reference sequence). V was cut by 6 bases and J by 6 bases, with 17 bases left in between. In nucleotides, the CDR3 is TGTGCCACCAGTCGAGCGACACAGGGTAATGGCTACACCTTC. Its protein product is CATSRATQGNGYTF.

The chain recombines TRBV2 with TRBJ2-6; 15 bases map to TRBD2. CDR1 is SNHLY and CDR2 is FYNNEI in the germline V gene. V dropped 4 bases and J dropped 0; count of bases not matched to a gene: 4. This CDR3 region has 19 residues. Written as DNA, the CDR3 is TGTGCCAGCAGTGGGGGACTAGCGGGAGGCTTCTCTGGGGCCAACGTCCTGACTTTC. Its translation is CASSGGLAGGFSGANVLTF.

This clone was detected a few times. The chain recombines TRBV10-1 with TRBJ2-5, with D uncertain. Deletions cut 4 bases from V and 2 bases from J, with 8 bases between. Germline values: CDR1 WNHNN, CDR2 SYGVQD (reference sequence). The CDR3 has 13 amino acids. In DNA, the CDR3 is TGCGCCAGCAGTGTGAGAGCTCAAGAGACCCAGTACTTC. Its protein product is CASSVRAQETQYF.

This clone was found a few times. This chain uses TRBV30 with TRBJ2-1; TRBD2 agrees at 7 bases. CDR1 is GTSNPN, CDR2 SVGIG, per germline (reference sequence). The ends lost 3 bases at V and 8 bases at J; junction bases unmatched: 10. This CDR3 has 14 amino acids. The CDR3 DNA follows: TGTGCCTGGAGAGGTGGCGGGAGCGGGCATGAGCAGTTCTTC. Its protein product is CAWRGGGSGHEQFF. Full variable domain (remainder filled in from reference TRBV30 and TRBJ2-1): SQTIHQWPATLVQPVGSPLSLECTVEGTSNPNLYWYRQAAGRGLQLLFYSVGIGQISSEVPQNLSASRPQDRQFILSSKKLLLSDSGFYLCAWRGGGSGHEQFFGPGTRLTVL.

This clone was observed once. The J gene is TRBJ1-1, the V gene TRBV27; no reliable D call. V shed 2 bases and J shed 0 bases, with 10 bases lying between them. The CDR3 has 15 amino acids. Germline V lookup: CDR1 MNHEY, CDR2 SMNVEV (reference sequence). The CDR3 protein is CASSLSRELNTEAFF. CDR3 in DNA: TGTGCCAGCAGTTTAAGTCGGGAGTTGAACACTGAAGCTTTCTTT.

This clone has only a few counts. The rearrangement uses TRBV6-6 and TRBJ2-2; D gene ambiguous. This CDR3 has 16 amino acids. Trimming shortened V by 6 bases and J by 0 bases, and 14 bases separated the two germline ends. Germline CDR1 and CDR2: MNHNY and SVGAGI (reference sequence). As DNA, the CDR3 is TGTGCCAGCAGATTCACCTTTGCGGCGAACACCGGGGAGCTGTTTTTT. This translates into CASRFTFAANTGELFF.

J is TRBJ1-2 and V is TRBV2, with TRBD1 matching over 9 bases. Trimming cost V 4 bases and J 4 bases; bases outside gene matches: 7. The CDR3 is 15 residues long. Germline V CDR1 and CDR2: SNHLY, FYNNEI. In DNA form, the CDR3 reads TGTGCCAGCAGTGGCCACAGGGGGCGCGGCTATGGCTACACCTTC. The encoded protein is CASSGHRGRGYGYTF.

This clone has only a few counts. This chain joins TRBV30 and TRBJ2-1; TRBD2 agrees at 8 bases. Germline assignment: CDR1 GTSNPN and CDR2 SVGIG (reference sequence). With V trimmed by 3 bases and J by 5 bases, 9 bases remained unmatched. This CDR3 region has 15 residues. CDR3 residues: CAWSPAGVFNNEQFF. CDR3 sequence (DNA): TGTGCCTGGAGCCCAGCGGGAGTTTTCAACAATGAGCAGTTCTTC.

In this sample, this clone turned up a few times. The rearrangement joins TRBV7-2 to TRBJ2-1, with D hard to call. Germline assignment: CDR1 SGHTA and CDR2 FQGNSA. The CDR3 length is 14 residues. V was trimmed by 2 bases and J by 6 bases, leaving 11 bases between them. CDR3 region: CASSLRQRGNEQFF. The CDR3 region has the DNA TGTGCCAGCAGCTTACGTCAGAGAGGCAATGAGCAGTTCTTC.

This sequence joins TRBV19 and TRBJ2-1; TRBD2 is a possible D gene (6 bases). Deletions cut 10 bases from V and 4 bases from J, with 17 bases between. Germline V gene lookup returns CDR1 LNHDA and CDR2 SQIVND (reference sequence). The CDR3 runs to 14 residues. The CDR3 region is CATRKGLAYNEQFF. CDR3 DNA sequence: TGTGCCACCAGAAAGGGACTCGCGTACAATGAGCAGTTCTTC.

The gene calls are TRBV14 and TRBJ2-7, with 13 bases that match TRBD2. There are 16 residues in the CDR3. Germline V gives CDR1 SGHDN, CDR2 FVKESK. The junction had 10 bases not matched to a gene; V was cut back by 4 bases and J by 7 bases. CDR3 DNA: TGTGCCAGCAGCCGGGGACTAGCGGGAACCATAAGAGAGCAGTACTTC. Translated: CASSRGLAGTIREQYF.

The V call is TRBV7-2, the J call TRBJ2-1, with TRBD2 matching 10 bases. The CDR3 has 16 amino acids. Germline CDR1 and CDR2: SGHTA and FQGNSA. V shed 5 bases and J 0 bases; nucleotides not matched to a gene: 4. CDR3 sequence: CASSAASGGSYNEQFF. Here the CDR3 DNA reads TGTGCCAGCAGCGCAGCTAGCGGGGGCTCCTACAATGAGCAGTTCTTC. Looking up the rest from reference TRBV7-2 and TRBJ2-1 gives the full variable domain: GAGVSQSPSNKVTEKGKDVELRCDPISGHTALYWYRQSLGQGLEFLIYFQGNSAPDKSGLPSDRFSAERTGGSVSTLTIQRTQQEDSAVYLCASSAASGGSYNEQFFGPGTRLTVL.

In its sample, this clone was seen a few times. The V gene is TRBV30, the J gene TRBJ2-1; D not resolved. Germline CDR1 and CDR2: GTSNPN and SVGIG (reference sequence). The V end lost 5 bases, the J end lost 4 bases, and 6 bases lay between the germline ends. The CDR3 totals 11 residues. CDR3 in amino acids: CAWYIYNEQFF. The CDR3 DNA reads TGTGCCTGGTACATTTACAATGAGCAGTTCTTC.

In this sample, this clone turned up a few times. The rearrangement links TRBV28 to TRBJ2-1; 10 bases are shared with TRBD2. Germline-derived CDR1 and CDR2 are MDHEN and SYDVKM. The CDR3 consists of 14 residues. J was trimmed by 4 bases and V by 6 bases; bases with no gene match: 3. CDR3 coding DNA: TGTGCCAGCAGCACTAGCGGGACGTACAATGAGCAGTTCTTC. Translating it yields CASSTSGTYNEQFF.

This chain joins TRBV11-1 and TRBJ2-1, with TRBD2 matching over 9 bases. The germline CDR1 and CDR2 sequences are SGHAT and FQDESV (reference sequence). V shed 1 base, J shed 8 bases, and the junction held 3 bases outside the gene matches. The length of the CDR3 is 14 residues. The CDR3 DNA sequence: TGTGCCAGCAGCTTAGGCGGGAGGGGGGATGAGCAGTTCTTC. This codes for CASSLGGRGDEQFF.

The chain has TRBV6-5 and TRBJ2-1, with TRBD1 matching 8 bases. The V and J ends lost 6 bases and 9 bases, in that order; junction bases with no gene match: 10. The CDR3 consists of 14 residues. Germline V gene data show CDR1 as MNHEY and CDR2 as SVGAGI. Written as DNA, the CDR3 is TGTGCCAGCAGAAACGACAGGGGAGCGGCTGAGCAGTTCTTC. Its translation is CASRNDRGAAEQFF.